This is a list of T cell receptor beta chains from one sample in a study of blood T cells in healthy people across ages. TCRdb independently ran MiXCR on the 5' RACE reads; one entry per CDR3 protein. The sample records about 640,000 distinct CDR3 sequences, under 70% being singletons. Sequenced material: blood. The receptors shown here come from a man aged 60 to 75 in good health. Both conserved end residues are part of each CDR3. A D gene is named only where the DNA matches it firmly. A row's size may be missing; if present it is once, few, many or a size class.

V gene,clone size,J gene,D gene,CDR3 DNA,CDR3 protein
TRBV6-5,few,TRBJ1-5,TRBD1,TGTGCCAGCAGTTACGACAGGGATGGCCAGCCCCAGCATTTT,CASSYDRDGQPQHF
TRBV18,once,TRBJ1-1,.,TGTGCCAGCTCCCGGGGGGACCAGAACACTGAAGCTTTCTTT,CASSRGDQNTEAFF
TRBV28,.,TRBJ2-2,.,TGTGCCAGCAGGACAGGCTTGAACACCGGGGAGCTGTTTTTT,CASRTGLNTGELFF
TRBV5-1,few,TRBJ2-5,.,TGTGCCAGCAGTTTACCGGGGGGCGGGGAGACCCAGTACTTC,CASSLPGGGETQYF
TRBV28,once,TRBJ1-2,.,TGTGCCAGCAGTTACGACGGGACTAACTATGGCTACACCTTC,CASSYDGTNYGYTF
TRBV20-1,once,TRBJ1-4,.,TGCAGTGCTAGAGCCGGGGGAAGGTCAACTAATGAAAAACTGTTTTTT,CSARAGGRSTNEKLFF
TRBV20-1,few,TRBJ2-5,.,TGCAGTGCTGGGGGACATGGGACAGAGACCCAGTACTTC,CSAGGHGTETQYF
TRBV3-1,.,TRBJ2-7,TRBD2,TGTGCCAGCAGCCGGGACTACTCCTACGAGCAGTACTTC,CASSRDYSYEQYF
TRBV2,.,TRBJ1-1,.,TGTGCCAGCAGTCCCAGGGCCAATATGAACACTGAAGCTTTCTTT,CASSPRANMNTEAFF
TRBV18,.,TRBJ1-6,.,TGTGCCAGCTCACCAAGGGGGGGCGCCGATAATTCACCCCTCCACTTT,CASSPRGGADNSPLHF
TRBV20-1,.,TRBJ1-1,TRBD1,TGCAGTGCTAGAGATGCAGGGGGCTGGGGCACTGAAGCTTTCTTT,CSARDAGGWGTEAFF
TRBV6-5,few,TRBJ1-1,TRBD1,TGTGCCAGCAGCCCGACAGGGGAGACTGAAGCTTTCTTT,CASSPTGETEAFF
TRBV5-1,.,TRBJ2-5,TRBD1,TGCGCCAGCCTATCCGGGACAGCCCCCAAAGAGACCCAGTACTTC,CASLSGTAPKETQYF
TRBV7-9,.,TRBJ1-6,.,TGTGCCAGCAGCTTAGGGGATCCAAATTCACCCCTCCACTTT,CASSLGDPNSPLHF
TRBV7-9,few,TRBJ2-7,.,TGTGCCAGCGGACTTATCGCCTACGAGCAGTACTTC,CASGLIAYEQYF
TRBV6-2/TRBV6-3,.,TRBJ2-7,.,TGTGCCAGCAGTTACAAGACAGGACTCTACGAGCAGTACTTC,CASSYKTGLYEQYF
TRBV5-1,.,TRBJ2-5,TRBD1,TGCGCCAGCAGCTTGGGTTCCGGCAGGGGGCTTTTAGAGACCCAGTACTTC,CASSLGSGRGLLETQYF
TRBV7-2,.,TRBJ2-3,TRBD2,TGTGCCAGCAGCTTAGAACTAGCGGGGGGGACGCAGTATTTT,CASSLELAGGTQYF